This T cell receptor beta chain was identified in a study of cytomegalovirus exposure and HLA in healthy donors. Sequencing used immunoSEQ multiplex PCR; TCRdb keeps in-frame clones, though not all of them. The sample holds about 280,000 clones, approximately 86% seen once. This clone was seen just once. Germline CDR1 and CDR2: LNHDA and SQIVND (reference sequence). V was clipped by 9 bases and J by 3 bases, with 18 bases between them. The CDR3 sequence is 15 residues long. J is TRBJ2-1 and V is TRBV19; D gene unclear. The sequencing sample was made of PBMCs. The receptor was derived from a woman aged 18-35 years in good health and CMV-seronegative. CDR3 in DNA: TGTGCCAGCCATCCAGGCTATCTTATCTACAATGAGCAGTTCTTC. Translating it yields CASHPGYLIYNEQFF.